Listed here are 22 T cell receptor beta chains from one sample, sequenced in a study of blood T cells in healthy people across ages. PCR was performed a second time for about 7 to 12 cycles using a sample-barcoded 5' primer and a J-beta primer mix. In TCRdb, the 5' RACE reads were re-called with MiXCR into one record per CDR3 protein. This table holds more than 500,000 distinct CDR3 sequences, about 25% found once. Sample: blood. Receptors were obtained from a woman aged 70 to 79 in good health.

This clonotype was counted a single time. This chain uses TRBV5-1 with TRBJ2-2; D not resolved. The V end lost 1 base, the J end lost 6 bases, and 10 bases lay between the germline ends. This CDR3 is 14 amino acids long. In germline, CDR1 is SGHRS, CDR2 YFSETQ. CDR3 in DNA: TGCGCCAGCAGCTTGACAGCTTCGGCCGGGGAGCTGTTTTTT. This encodes CASSLTASAGELFF. The variable domain in full, completed from reference TRBV5-1 and TRBJ2-2, reads KAGVTQTPRYLIKTRGQQVTLSCSPISGHRSVSWYQQTPGQGLQFLFEYFSETQRNKGNFPGRFSGRQFSNSRSEMNVSTLELGDSALYLCASSLTASAGELFFGEGSRLTVL.

This clonotype was seen only a few times. The V gene is TRBV7-2, the J gene TRBJ2-5; 10 bases align to TRBD2. The CDR3 contains 16 residues. After removal of 5 bases from V and 5 bases from J, the junction contained 11 bases not matched to a gene. Germline lookup yields CDR1 SGHTA and CDR2 FQGNSA. In nucleotides, the CDR3 is TGTGCCAGCAGCCAGTGGTGGCTAGCGGGGGAGGAGACCCAGTACTTC. Protein: CASSQWWLAGEETQYF. Drawing the rest from reference TRBV7-2 and TRBJ2-5, the complete variable domain is GAGVSQSPSNKVTEKGKDVELRCDPISGHTALYWYRQSLGQGLEFLIYFQGNSAPDKSGLPSDRFSAERTGGSVSTLTIQRTQQEDSAVYLCASSQWWLAGEETQYFGPGTRLLVL.

The rearrangement uses TRBV20-1 and TRBJ2-3, with 7 bases matching TRBD2. The CDR3 runs to 15 residues. V gave up 4 bases and J gave up 1 base; unmatched junction bases: 8. The germline V gene has CDR1 DFQATT and CDR2 SNEGSKA (reference sequence). The CDR3 region is CSATRGGHGTDTQYF. CDR3 bases: TGCAGTGCTACCCGCGGGGGTCACGGCACAGATACGCAGTATTTT.

CDR3 coding DNA: TGTGCCAGCAGCTTAAGGGGGATAGATGACGAGCAGTACTTC. Its translation is CASSLRGIDDEQYF. The genes are TRBV5-5 and TRBJ2-5, with D possibly TRBD1 on 6 matching bases. The end of the DNA aligns better with TRBJ2-7, so the J call may be wrong. This CDR3 contains 14 residues. Germline-derived CDR1 and CDR2 are SGHKS and YYEKEE (reference sequence).

This clonotype has more than one count but fewer than ten. The chain has TRBV29-1 and TRBJ1-4; D perhaps matches TRBD1 (6 bases). Trimming took 4 bases from V and 6 from J, leaving 12 bases between them. The CDR3 extends over 13 amino acids. CDR1 is SQVTM and CDR2 is ANQGSEA in the germline V gene. This chain's CDR3 is CSVVGQVDEKLFF. CDR3 nucleotides: TGCAGCGTTGTGGGACAAGTGGATGAAAAACTGTTTTTT.

Only a few counts were recorded for this clonotype. The chain joins TRBV6-6 to TRBJ2-7, with 10 bases fitting TRBD1. This CDR3 is 16 amino acids long. Germline assignment: CDR1 MNHNY and CDR2 SVGAGI (reference sequence). The V segment lost 7 bases and the J segment 3 bases; nucleotides outside the gene matches: 12. The CDR3 DNA reads as TGTGCCAGCACCATACTGCCGGGACAGGGGAACTACGAGCAGTACTTC. Its translation is CASTILPGQGNYEQYF.

This chain joins TRBV11-2 and TRBJ1-1; D gene unclear. Deletions cut 4 bases from V and 1 base from J, with 10 bases between. This CDR3 is 14 amino acids long. The germline V gene encodes CDR1 SGHAT and CDR2 FQNNGV. CDR3 protein: CASSSAGQNTEAFF. CDR3 DNA sequence: TGTGCCAGCAGCTCGGCAGGCCAGAACACTGAAGCTTTCTTT.

The chain combines TRBV4-1 with TRBJ1-2, with a weak D call TRBD1 (5 bases). The V and J ends lost 1 base and 4 bases respectively, with 16 bases between them. The length of the CDR3 is 16 residues. Per the germline V gene, CDR1 is MGHRA and CDR2 is YSYEKL. CDR3 in DNA: TGCGCCAGCAGCCAAGTGTATCTGGGACCAGCCTATGGCTACACCTTC. As protein: CASSQVYLGPAYGYTF.

This clonotype has a handful of counts. This rearrangement joins TRBV5-1 to TRBJ2-1; perhaps TRBD2 as D (5 bases). The CDR3 covers 13 residues. Trimming cost V 4 bases and J 9 bases, with 14 bases left between them. The V gene's germline CDR1 is SGHRS and CDR2 YFSETQ. CDR3 coding DNA: TGCGCCAGCAGCCCTTGGAGGCGTGTTGAGCAGTTCTTC. Translation gives CASSPWRRVEQFF.

This chain uses TRBV27 with TRBJ2-5; no reliable D call. TRBJ2-1 explains the end of the DNA better; the J call may be wrong. The CDR3 extends over 14 amino acids. The V gene's germline CDR1 is MNHEY and CDR2 SMNVEV (reference sequence). The CDR3 bases are TGTGCCAGCACCACCATGGGGTCTAACAATGAGCAGTTCTTC. This gives the protein CASTTMGSNNEQFF.

The chain links TRBV5-1 to TRBJ2-5, with 9 bases fitting TRBD2. The CDR3 consists of 15 residues. The junction had 3 bases not matched to a gene; V was cut back by 0 bases and J by 3 bases. Germline V gene sequence: CDR1 SGHRS, CDR2 YFSETQ. The CDR3 reads CASSLVSGGEETQYF. The CDR3, as DNA: TGCGCCAGCAGCTTGGTTAGCGGGGGAGAAGAGACCCAGTACTTC.

The genes are TRBV19 and TRBJ2-7, with D maybe TRBD2 (6 bases). The length of the CDR3 is 19 residues. Germline CDR1 is LNHDA and CDR2 is SQIVND (reference sequence). V was clipped by 8 bases and J by 3 bases, with 32 bases between them. This CDR3 reads CASPSTGGRILWGCYEQYF. Written as DNA, the CDR3 is TGTGCCAGTCCGTCGACTGGGGGGAGAATTCTATGGGGGTGCTACGAGCAGTACTTC.

This clonotype was observed a few times. This chain links TRBV20-1 with TRBJ1-1; D is perhaps TRBD1 (5 bases). V lost 2 bases, J lost 3 bases, and 16 bases lay in between. CDR1 and CDR2 (germline): DFQATT, SNEGSKA (reference sequence). This CDR3 is 15 amino acids long. CDR3 bases: TGCAGTGCTAGACACTCAGGGTTGGGGGACACTGAAGCTTTCTTT. Protein: CSARHSGLGDTEAFF.

Only a few counts were recorded for this clonotype. This rearrangement joins TRBV7-2 to TRBJ2-1, with 9 bases that match TRBD2. Germline V gene sequence: CDR1 SGHTA, CDR2 FQGNSA. The CDR3 sequence is 17 residues long. V shed 5 bases and J 1 base; nucleotides not matched to a gene: 9. The CDR3 nucleotides are TGTGCCAGCAGCCTCGAGGGACTAGCTAGGTCCTACAATGAGCAGTTCTTC. This translates into CASSLEGLARSYNEQFF.

The CDR3 sequence is CASSLWGQGSYEQYF. The DNA of the CDR3 is TGTGCCAGCAGCTTGTGGGGACAGGGTTCCTACGAGCAGTACTTC. The gene calls are TRBV7-2 and TRBJ2-7, with 9 nucleotides matching TRBD1. The germline V gene has CDR1 SGHTA and CDR2 FQGNSA. V dropped 3 bases and J dropped 1; count of bases not matched to a gene: 4. The CDR3 length is 15 residues. Full variable domain (rest looked up from reference TRBV7-2 and TRBJ2-7): GAGVSQSPSNKVTEKGKDVELRCDPISGHTALYWYRQSLGQGLEFLIYFQGNSAPDKSGLPSDRFSAERTGGSVSTLTIQRTQQEDSAVYLCASSLWGQGSYEQYFGPGTRLTVT.

This clonotype came up a few times. The CDR3 sequence is CASSLVEVYNEQFF. CDR3 nucleotide sequence: TGTGCCAGCAGCTTAGTCGAGGTTTACAATGAGCAGTTCTTC. This chain uses TRBV7-2 with TRBJ2-1; D unclear. The CDR3 is made up of 14 amino acids. Germline values: CDR1 SGHTA, CDR2 FQGNSA. Trimming removed 1 base from V and 4 bases from J, with 8 bases in between.

V and J are TRBV12-3 or TRBV12-4 and TRBJ2-7, with a tentative D call TRBD1 (7 bases). V gave up 5 bases and J gave up 6 bases, with 17 bases separating them. This CDR3 spans 14 amino acids. The CDR3 nucleotides are TGTGCCAGCAGTCCTCGACAGGGAGGTAGCGAGCAGTACTTC. Its translation is CASSPRQGGSEQYF.

A few counts support this clonotype. V gene TRBV7-2 combines with J gene TRBJ2-1; 11 positions match TRBD1. V was clipped by 2 bases and J by 7 bases; unmatched bases: 10. Per the germline V gene, CDR1 is SGHTA and CDR2 is FQGNSA. The CDR3 totals 17 residues. The CDR3 region is CASSLMGTGGRKNEQFF. The CDR3 DNA is TGTGCCAGCAGCTTAATGGGGACAGGGGGGAGGAAGAATGAGCAGTTCTTC.

The rearrangement links TRBV20-1 to TRBJ2-1; perhaps TRBD2 as D (6 bases). Germline V gene data show CDR1 as DFQATT and CDR2 as SNEGSKA (reference sequence). This CDR3 comprises 16 residues. Trimming stripped 2 bases from V and 5 bases from J, with 19 bases between. The CDR3: CSARQADRDFHNEQFF. CDR3 nucleotides: TGCAGTGCTAGACAGGCCGACCGGGACTTTCACAATGAGCAGTTCTTC.

This chain links TRBV5-6 with TRBJ2-7, with D perhaps TRBD1 (5 bases). Germline V gene data show CDR1 as SGHDT and CDR2 as YYEEEE. The CDR3 covers 15 residues. Trimming removed 2 bases at V and 2 bases at J, with 14 bases between. CDR3 DNA: TGTGCCAGCAGCTTTCCGAAAGGGGTGACCTACGAGCAGTACTTC. Translated: CASSFPKGVTYEQYF.

This clonotype was detected only a few times. The chain is built from TRBV7-2 and TRBJ2-3; D may be TRBD1 or TRBD2 (5 bases each). V lost 5 bases, J lost 2 bases, and 11 bases lay in between. The CDR3 loop spans 14 amino acids. Germline lookup yields CDR1 SGHTA and CDR2 FQGNSA. For the CDR3, the DNA is TGTGCCAGCAGCCCCCCCGGGACCACAGATACGCAGTATTTT. Protein: CASSPPGTTDTQYF.

As to this clonotype: This CDR3 fails to terminate in the conserved phenylalanine or tryptophan, so it likely reflects a read error. This chain connects TRBV7-9 to TRBJ1-2; no clear D. With 5 bases removed from V and 4 bases from J, the gap between germline ends came to 14 bases. The CDR3 contains 14 residues. From germline, CDR1 is SEHNR and CDR2 FQNEAQ (reference sequence). This CDR3 is CASSTEYEGYGYTL. DNA for the CDR3: TGTGCCAGCAGCACCGAATACGAAGGCTATGGCTACACCCTC.